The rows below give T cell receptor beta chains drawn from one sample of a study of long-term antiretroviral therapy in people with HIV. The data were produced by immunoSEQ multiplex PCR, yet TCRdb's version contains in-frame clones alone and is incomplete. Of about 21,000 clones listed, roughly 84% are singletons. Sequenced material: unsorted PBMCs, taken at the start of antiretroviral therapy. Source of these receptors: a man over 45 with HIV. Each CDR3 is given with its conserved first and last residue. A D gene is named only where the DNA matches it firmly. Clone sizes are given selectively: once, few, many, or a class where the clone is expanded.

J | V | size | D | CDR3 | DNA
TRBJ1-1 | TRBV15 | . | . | CATSWDFRTEAFF | TGTGCCACCAGCTGGGACTTCCGAACTGAAGCTTTCTTT
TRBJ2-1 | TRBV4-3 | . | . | CASSPTSSARFYNEQFF | TGCGCCAGCAGTCCCACCTCTAGCGCGAGATTCTACAATGAGCAGTTCTTC
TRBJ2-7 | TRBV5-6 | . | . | CASSIRPRIFSEQYF | TGTGCCAGCAGCATACGGCCGAGAATATTCTCCGAGCAGTACTTC
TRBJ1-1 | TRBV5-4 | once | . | CASSLYTEAFF | TGTGCCAGCAGCTTGTACACTGAAGCTTTCTTT
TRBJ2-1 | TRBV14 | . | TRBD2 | CASSQTSGGYNEQFF | TGTGCCAGCAGCCAAACTAGCGGGGGATACAATGAGCAGTTCTTC
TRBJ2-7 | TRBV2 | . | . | CASSEFGALAYEQYF | TGTGCCAGCAGTGAATTCGGGGCCCTTGCTTACGAGCAGTACTTC
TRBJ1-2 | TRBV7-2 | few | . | CASSLAAYGYTF | TGTGCCAGCAGCTTAGCAGCCTATGGCTACACCTTC
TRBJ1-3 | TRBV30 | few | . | CAIGGTFGNTIYF | TGTGCCATCGGGGGAACTTTCGGAAACACCATATATTTT
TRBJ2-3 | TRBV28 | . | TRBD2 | CASSPPPGTSGAEGDTQYF | TGTGCCAGCAGCCCTCCTCCGGGGACTAGCGGGGCCGAGGGAGATACGCAGTATTTT
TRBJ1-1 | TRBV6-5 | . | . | CVTLGVPNTEAFF | TGTGTCACCCTGGGGGTCCCGAACACTGAAGCTTTCTTT
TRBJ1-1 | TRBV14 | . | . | CASSLYWNTEAFF | TGTGCCAGCAGCCTTTACTGGAACACTGAAGCTTTCTTT
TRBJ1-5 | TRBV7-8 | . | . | CASSLARGGNQPQHF | TGTGCCAGCAGCTTAGCCCGTGGCGGCAATCAGCCCCAGCATTTT
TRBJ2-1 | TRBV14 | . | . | CASSQEGVLGRREQFF | TGTGCCAGCAGCCAGGAAGGCGTTTTGGGACGACGTGAGCAGTTCTTC
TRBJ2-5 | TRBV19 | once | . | CASSIDNVRETQYF | TGTGCCAGTAGTATAGACAACGTGAGGGAGACCCAGTACTTC
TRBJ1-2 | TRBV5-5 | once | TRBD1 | CASSPRDSKGYTF | TGTGCCAGCAGCCCCCGGGACAGTAAAGGCTACACCTTC
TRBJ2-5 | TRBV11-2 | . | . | CASRSQETQYF | TGTGCCAGCAGGTCGCAAGAGACCCAGTACTTC